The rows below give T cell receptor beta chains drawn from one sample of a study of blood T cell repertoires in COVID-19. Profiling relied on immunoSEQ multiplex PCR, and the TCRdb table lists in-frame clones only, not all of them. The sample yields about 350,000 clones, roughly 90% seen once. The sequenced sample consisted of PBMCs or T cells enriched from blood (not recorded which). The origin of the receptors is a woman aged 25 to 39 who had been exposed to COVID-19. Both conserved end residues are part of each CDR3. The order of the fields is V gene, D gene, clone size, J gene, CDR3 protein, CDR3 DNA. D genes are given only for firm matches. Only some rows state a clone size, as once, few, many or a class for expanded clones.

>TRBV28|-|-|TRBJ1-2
CASSNTDRYYTF
TGTGCCAGCAGTAACACAGACAGGTACTACACCTTC
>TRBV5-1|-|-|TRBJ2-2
CASSPRTNTGELFF
TGCGCCAGCAGCCCCAGAACGAACACCGGGGAGCTGTTTTTT
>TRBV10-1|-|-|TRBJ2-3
CASMDTGDGTDTQYF
TGCGCCAGCATGGACACAGGAGACGGCACAGATACGCAGTATTTT
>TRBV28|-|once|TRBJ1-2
CASRTGVGYTF
TGTGCCAGCAGGACAGGTGTTGGCTACACCTTC
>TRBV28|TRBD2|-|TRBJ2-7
CASSRYREGLYF
TGTGCCAGCAGCCGGTATCGGGAGGGCCTCTACTTC
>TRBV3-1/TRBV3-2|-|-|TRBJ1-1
CASSQVVSGNTEAFF
TGTGCCAGCAGCCAAGTGGTCAGCGGGAACACTGAAGCTTTCTTT
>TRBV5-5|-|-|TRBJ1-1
CASSWEAGRNTEAFF
TGTGCCAGCAGCTGGGAGGCAGGGAGGAACACTGAAGCTTTCTTT
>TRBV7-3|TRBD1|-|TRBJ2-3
CASSLERDRLQYF
TGTGCCAGCAGCCTCGAACGGGACAGGCTGCAGTATTTT
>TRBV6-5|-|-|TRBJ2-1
CASSPGSHEQFF
TGTGCCAGCAGCCCGGGATCCCATGAGCAGTTCTTC
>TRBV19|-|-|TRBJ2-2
CASSGRANTGELFF
TGTGCCAGTAGTGGCAGGGCTAACACCGGGGAGCTGTTTTTT
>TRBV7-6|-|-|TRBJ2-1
CASSLVVVGYNEQFF
TGTGCCAGCAGCTTAGTCGTTGTCGGTTACAATGAGCAGTTCTTC
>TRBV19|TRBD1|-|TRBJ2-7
CASTLTGRSYEQYF
TGTGCCAGTACTCTGACAGGGCGGTCCTACGAGCAGTACTTC